This TCR beta chain was sequenced in a study of CD8+ T cells in alopecia areata. Across the study: A regimen of oral tofacitinib, 5 to 10 mg twice daily, was given to treated patients.

The authors extracted RNA and reverse transcribed it into cDNA as the sequencing template. TCRdb's copy holds only in-frame clones and misses some; the assay was immunoSEQ multiplex PCR. The sample has more than 3,500 clones, roughly three quarters seen once. Noted treatment: oral pan-JAK inhibitor, 5-10 mg twice daily. As part of sample collection, lesional scalp punch biopsies and peripheral blood were taken from alopecia areata patients. A single count supports this clone. Its antigen remains unidentified. Other DNA sequences in the sample encode the same CDR3. Whole-study results and caveats: Compared with normal scalp, lesional scalp had higher clonality and more expanded CD8+ clones.

V lost 6 bases and J 4 bases, leaving 16 bases between the germline ends. CDR3 length: 15 amino acids. Germline values: CDR1 SEHNR, CDR2 FQNEAQ (reference sequence). The TCR sequence derives from a human donor with alopecia areata. This specimen consisted of skin, obtained at week 24, from a patient treated with tofacitinib. The chain joins TRBV7-9 to TRBJ1-3; D is unresolved. CDR3 amino acids: CASSQYIGSGNTIYF. CDR3 bases: TGTGCCAGCAGTCAATATATAGGCTCCGGAAACACCATATATTTT.